The next 29 T cell receptor beta chains were all read from a single sample in a study of T cells in Graves' hyperthyroidism and ophthalmopathy. Using RNA transcripts as the source, TCR beta CDR3 regions were amplified. TCR CDR3 underwent first-round RT-PCR with the HTBI primer set. Via MiXCR, TCRdb re-called the multiplex PCR reads, giving one row per CDR3 protein. The sample comprises roughly 290,000 distinct CDR3 sequences, over 15% of which are singletons, and over 50% rests with the top ten. Sequencing was performed on blood. These TCRs come from a woman aged 60 to 75 with Graves' ophthalmopathy.

This clonotype was seen ten or more times. This chain joins TRBV27 and TRBJ1-4, with D possibly being TRBD1 (5 bases). V shed 8 bases and J shed 4 bases, with 17 bases lying between them. Germline V lookup: CDR1 MNHEY, CDR2 SMNVEV (reference sequence). The CDR3 loop spans 15 amino acids. CDR3 sequence: CASAYLREGNEKLFF. The CDR3 DNA reads as TGTGCCAGCGCGTACCTCAGGGAGGGTAATGAAAAACTGTTTTTT.

This clonotype was observed many times. The J gene is TRBJ1-1, the V gene TRBV3-1; perhaps TRBD1 as D (5 bases). Looked up from germline, CDR1 is LGHDT and CDR2 is YNNKEL (reference sequence). The CDR3 covers 12 residues. Between the trimmed V and J ends, which lost 6 bases and 11 bases, there was a span of 16 bases. The CDR3 DNA sequence: TGTGCCAGCAGTCCATGGGGGGAAAACGCTTTCTTT. Translated: CASSPWGENAFF.

About this clonotype: Relative to the germline gene, one junction end is altered; a read error may explain this. This chain uses TRBV18 with TRBJ1-3; D is undetermined. This CDR3 comprises 15 residues. The germline V gene has CDR1 KGHSH and CDR2 LQKENI. In DNA form, the CDR3 reads TGTGTCAGCTCACCAAGAGAACAAGCAGGAAACACCATATATTTT. Protein sequence: CVSSPREQAGNTIYF.

This clonotype was counted many times. CDR3 region: CASSFMDRDYEQYF. CDR3 coding DNA: TGTGCCAGCAGTTTTATGGACAGGGACTACGAGCAGTACTTC. V is TRBV28 and J is TRBJ2-7; 8 bases align to TRBD1. V lost 3 bases to trimming and J lost 3 bases; unmatched junction nucleotides: 4. Germline values: CDR1 MDHEN, CDR2 SYDVKM. This CDR3 is built from 14 residues. Based on the CDR3 plus reference TRBV28 and TRBJ2-7, the full variable domain is DVKVTQSSRYLVKRTGEKVFLECVQDMDHENMFWYRQDPGLGLRLIYFSYDVKMKEKGDIPEGYSVSREKKERFSLILESASTNQTSMYLCASSFMDRDYEQYFGPGTRLTVT.

The chain recombines TRBV10-3 with TRBJ1-1; tentatively, D is TRBD1 (6 bases). There are 15 residues in the CDR3. The ends were cut back, 4 bases at V and 3 bases at J, with 15 bases in the middle. Germline CDR1 ENHRY, CDR2 SYGVKD. CDR3 DNA: TGTGCCATCAGTGGGCCCGGGGGCACCGACACTGAAGCTTTCTTT. Encoded protein: CAISGPGGTDTEAFF.

The table lists this clonotype with a few counts. This chain joins TRBV12-3 or TRBV12-4 and TRBJ2-7; unclear D gene. This CDR3 is 15 amino acids long. Trimming shortened V by 3 bases and J by 5 bases, and 17 bases separated the two germline ends. The CDR3: CASSFLGPHAHEQYF. In nucleotides, the CDR3 is TGTGCCAGCAGTTTTTTAGGTCCCCACGCCCACGAGCAGTACTTC.

In its sample, this clonotype was seen many times. The genes are TRBV20-1 and TRBJ1-5; TRBD1 matches at 8 bases. CDR1 is DFQATT, CDR2 SNEGSKA, per germline (reference sequence). After removal of 7 bases from V and 4 bases from J, the junction contained 9 bases not matched to a gene. CDR3 size: 14 residues. The CDR3 region has the DNA TGCAGTGGAAGCCCAGGGGGCAAGAATCAGCCCCAGCATTTT. The encoded protein is CSGSPGGKNQPQHF.

This clonotype was counted only a few times. V and J are TRBV5-5 and TRBJ2-7; 7 bases map to TRBD1. This CDR3 is built from 17 residues. CDR1 SGHKS and CDR2 YYEKEE come from the germline V gene (reference sequence). Trimming took 1 base from V and 4 from J; bases not matched to a gene: 14. The CDR3 loop reads CASSLFVDRALAYEQYF. The CDR3 DNA sequence: TGTGCCAGCAGCTTGTTTGTCGACAGGGCGTTGGCGTACGAGCAGTACTTC.

This clonotype was observed at least ten times. The V gene is TRBV20-1, the J gene TRBJ2-2; weak D call: TRBD1 (6 bases). Germline V gene data show CDR1 as DFQATT and CDR2 as SNEGSKA (reference sequence). V was clipped by 4 bases and J by 7 bases, with 13 bases between them. This CDR3 is built from 13 residues. In nucleotides, the CDR3 is TGCAGTGCTATGACCCCAGGGGTCGGGGAGCTGTTTTTT. This translates into CSAMTPGVGELFF.

This clonotype came up a few times. This rearrangement joins TRBV10-3 to TRBJ2-4, with D possibly being TRBD1 (5 bases). The V gene lost 0 bases and the J gene lost 0 bases, with 9 bases spanning the gap. CDR1 ENHRY and CDR2 SYGVKD come from the germline V gene. This CDR3 has 16 residues. CDR3 sequence reads: CAISESGDLAKNIQYF. The CDR3, as DNA: TGTGCCATCAGTGAGTCAGGGGATTTAGCCAAAAACATTCAGTACTTC.

About this clonotype: A junction boundary mismatches the germline segment, possibly from a read error. V and J are TRBV5-1 and TRBJ1-4; D call uncertain. This CDR3 has 15 amino acids. Germline loops: CDR1 SGHRS, CDR2 YFSETQ. The chain's CDR3 is CASSLAGQHNEELFF. The DNA for the CDR3 is TGCGCCAGCAGCTTGGCCGGGCAGCATAATGAAGAACTGTTTTTT. Based on the CDR3 plus reference TRBV5-1 and TRBJ1-4, the full variable domain is KAGVTQTPRYLIKTRGQQVTLSCSPISGHRSVSWYQQTPGQGLQFLFEYFSETQRNKGNFPGRFSGRQFSNSRSEMNVSTLELGDSALYLCASSLAGQHNEELFFGSGTQLSVL.

On this clonotype itself: One junction end disagrees with the germline gene, perhaps due to a read error. The chain links TRBV6-1 to TRBJ1-4, with 7 bases identical to TRBD1. Looked up from germline, CDR1 is MNHNS and CDR2 is SASEGT. The CDR3 loop spans 16 amino acids. The CDR3 reads CASSPKTDRRNGKLFF. CDR3 DNA: TGTGCCAGCAGTCCGAAGACGGACAGGAGAAATGGAAAACTGTTTTTT.

There are a few counts of this clonotype. The chain joins TRBV6-2 or TRBV6-3 to TRBJ1-1, with 7 positions matching TRBD1. V lost 5 bases to trimming and J lost 7 bases; unmatched junction nucleotides: 10. The CDR3 loop spans 14 amino acids. Per germline, CDR1 MNHEY and CDR2 SVGEGT. This CDR3 reads CASSKLDRAGEAFF. CDR3 in DNA: TGTGCCAGCAGTAAACTCGACAGGGCGGGTGAAGCTTTCTTT.

This clonotype was counted between two and nine times. The chain carries TRBV6-1 and TRBJ1-6; D is unresolved. The CDR3 covers 16 residues. Trimming stripped 5 bases from V and 5 bases from J, with 16 bases between. Per the germline V gene, CDR1 is MNHNS and CDR2 is SASEGT. The CDR3 loop is CASSKRRTPDNSPLHF. In DNA form, the CDR3 reads TGTGCCAGCAGTAAACGTCGAACACCAGATAATTCACCCCTCCACTTT.

The chain employs TRBV7-2 and TRBJ2-5, with D perhaps matching TRBD1 or TRBD2 (5 bases each). The CDR3 runs to 13 residues. Deletions cut 1 base from V and 13 bases from J, with 16 bases between. Looked up from germline, CDR1 is SGHTA and CDR2 is FQGNSA. DNA for the CDR3: TGTGCCAGCAGCTTAGAGTACTCCCGGGGCGGGTACTTC. It is translated as CASSLEYSRGGYF.

This clonotype was observed many times. The chain employs TRBV5-6 and TRBJ2-3, with D uncertain. Germline V gene lookup returns CDR1 SGHDT and CDR2 YYEEEE. The CDR3 consists of 14 residues. Trimming left V 0 bases short and J 2 bases short, with 7 bases between. As DNA, the CDR3 is TGTGCCAGCAGCTTGGAAGGGAACACAGATACGCAGTATTTT. Amino acid sequence: CASSLEGNTDTQYF.

A few counts support this clonotype. The chain couples TRBV7-9 to TRBJ2-3, with D perhaps TRBD2 (5 bases). Germline CDR1 is SEHNR and CDR2 is FQNEAQ (reference sequence). Trimming removed 4 bases from V and 2 bases from J, with 10 bases in between. The CDR3 is made up of 14 amino acids. Here the CDR3 DNA reads TGTGCCAGCAGCTATGACGGGGTCACAGATACGCAGTATTTT. Protein product: CASSYDGVTDTQYF.

J is TRBJ2-7 and V is TRBV29-1, with D perhaps matching TRBD1 (6 bases). The CDR3 loop spans 13 amino acids. The V gene's germline CDR1 is SQVTM and CDR2 ANQGSEA. Trimming pared 8 bases from V and 0 bases from J, leaving 14 bases between. The CDR3 loop is CSPGTSLSYEQYF. In DNA, the CDR3 is TGCAGCCCCGGGACATCCCTCTCCTACGAGCAGTACTTC.

In this sample, this clonotype turned up a few times. This rearrangement joins TRBV4-3 to TRBJ2-7; D ambiguous. CDR1 is LGHNA, CDR2 YSLEER, per germline. The CDR3 is 15 amino acids. The ends were cut back, 0 bases at V and 1 base at J, with 10 bases in the middle. The CDR3 loop reads CASSQDSWRSYEQYF. In nucleotides, the CDR3 is TGCGCCAGCAGCCAAGACTCTTGGCGGTCCTACGAGCAGTACTTC.

This clonotype was recorded at least ten times. The V gene is TRBV4-1, the J gene TRBJ2-1; D is perhaps TRBD1 (6 bases). The CDR3 totals 16 residues. CDR1 MGHRA and CDR2 YSYEKL come from the germline V gene. V lost 4 bases and J 7 bases, leaving 20 bases between the germline ends. CDR3 bases: TGCGCCAGCAGCCTCGGAATCGACCGGGACAAAAATGAGCAGTTCTTC. Translating it yields CASSLGIDRDKNEQFF.

The sample holds a few counts of this clonotype. The rearrangement uses TRBV6-2 or TRBV6-3 and TRBJ1-5; 8 bases match TRBD1. Trimming at V came to 6 bases and at J to 4 bases, leaving 11 bases not matched to a gene. Germline values: CDR1 MNHEY, CDR2 SVGEGT. This CDR3 is 16 amino acids long. CDR3 residues: CASRSPDRVGNQPQHF. Here the CDR3 DNA reads TGTGCCAGCAGGAGCCCGGACAGGGTTGGAAATCAGCCCCAGCATTTT.

This clonotype was observed a handful of times. This chain joins TRBV4-1 and TRBJ1-5; D possibly corresponds to TRBD1 (5 bases). Germline V lookup: CDR1 MGHRA, CDR2 YSYEKL. Trimming stripped 1 base from V and 11 bases from J, with 15 bases between. The CDR3 is made up of 14 amino acids. CDR3 sequence reads: CASSQVGRGFAQHF. CDR3 DNA sequence: TGCGCCAGCAGCCAAGTGGGGAGGGGATTTGCCCAGCATTTT.

This clonotype was counted many times. This rearrangement joins TRBV20-1 to TRBJ2-3, with unresolved D. Germline CDR1 DFQATT, CDR2 SNEGSKA (reference sequence). V lost 3 bases to trimming and J lost 5 bases, with 6 bases between them. The CDR3 contains 11 residues. In nucleotides, the CDR3 is TGCAGTGCTAGCCCAGAAGATACGCAGTATTTT. This gives the protein CSASPEDTQYF.

This clonotype showed up many times. V usage is TRBV20-1 and J usage is TRBJ2-3, with 7 bases fitting TRBD2. CDR1 is DFQATT, CDR2 SNEGSKA, per germline (reference sequence). Germline trimming cut 0 bases from V and 1 base from J; bases unmatched to any gene: 16. This CDR3 is built from 19 residues. The CDR3 reads CSARDLASGALDGTDTQYF. Written as DNA, the CDR3 is TGCAGTGCTAGAGATTTGGCTAGCGGAGCTTTGGATGGCACAGATACGCAGTATTTT.

The chain employs TRBV5-6 and TRBJ1-2, with 12 bases lining up with TRBD1. V was clipped by 3 bases and J by 7 bases; unmatched bases: 7. Germline V gene data show CDR1 as SGHDT and CDR2 as YYEEEE. This CDR3 has 15 residues. The CDR3 spells CASSWDRGQVLGYTF. The CDR3 DNA sequence: TGTGCCAGCAGCTGGGACAGGGGGCAGGTGCTTGGCTACACCTTC.

This clonotype is medium-sized within its sample. The chain combines TRBV5-1 with TRBJ2-1, with D unclear. Trimming removed 0 bases at V and 0 bases at J, with 7 bases between. The CDR3 is 15 amino acids. The germline CDR1 and CDR2 sequences are SGHRS and YFSETQ. The CDR3 loop is CASSLGAGSYNEQFF. The CDR3 DNA is TGCGCCAGCAGCTTGGGTGCAGGCTCCTACAATGAGCAGTTCTTC. Supplemented by reference TRBV5-1 and TRBJ2-1, the full variable domain reads KAGVTQTPRYLIKTRGQQVTLSCSPISGHRSVSWYQQTPGQGLQFLFEYFSETQRNKGNFPGRFSGRQFSNSRSEMNVSTLELGDSALYLCASSLGAGSYNEQFFGPGTRLTVL.

This clonotype has a handful of counts. At one boundary the junction diverges from the germline segment, which might be a read error. The chain links TRBV7-7 to TRBJ1-1, with D perhaps matching TRBD1 (5 bases). CDR1 and CDR2 (germline): SSHAT, FNYEAQ (reference sequence). The CDR3 has 13 amino acids. The CDR3 DNA reads as TGTGCTAGCAGCTTATCCCAGGGCACTGAAGCTTTCTTT. It codes for CASSLSQGTEAFF. The full variable domain, with the rest looked up from reference TRBV7-7 and TRBJ1-1, is GAGVSQSPRYKVTKRGQDVTLRCDPISSHATLYWYQQALGQGPEFLTYFNYEAQPDKSGLPSDRFSAERPEGSISTLTIQRTEQRDSAMYRCASSLSQGTEAFFGQGTRLTVV.

The CDR3 coding sequence is TGCGCCAGCAGCCCGGGGGGGGGGGCAGCTAATGAAAAACTGTTTTTT. Translating it yields CASSPGGGAANEKLFF. The V and J genes are TRBV4-1 and TRBJ1-4; tentatively, D is TRBD1 (6 bases). CDR1 is MGHRA, CDR2 YSYEKL, per germline. This CDR3 has 16 amino acids. Trimming stripped 4 bases from V and 3 bases from J, with 15 bases between.

This clonotype appeared many times. The rearrangement links TRBV13 to TRBJ1-4; D gene uncertain. V lost 5 bases to trimming and J lost 0 bases, with 10 bases between them. This CDR3 spans 15 amino acids. Germline V gene sequence: CDR1 PRHDT, CDR2 FYEKMQ (reference sequence). CDR3 nucleotide sequence: TGTGCCAGCAGCCGAACCCCTGCAACTAATGAAAAACTGTTTTTT. Protein: CASSRTPATNEKLFF.